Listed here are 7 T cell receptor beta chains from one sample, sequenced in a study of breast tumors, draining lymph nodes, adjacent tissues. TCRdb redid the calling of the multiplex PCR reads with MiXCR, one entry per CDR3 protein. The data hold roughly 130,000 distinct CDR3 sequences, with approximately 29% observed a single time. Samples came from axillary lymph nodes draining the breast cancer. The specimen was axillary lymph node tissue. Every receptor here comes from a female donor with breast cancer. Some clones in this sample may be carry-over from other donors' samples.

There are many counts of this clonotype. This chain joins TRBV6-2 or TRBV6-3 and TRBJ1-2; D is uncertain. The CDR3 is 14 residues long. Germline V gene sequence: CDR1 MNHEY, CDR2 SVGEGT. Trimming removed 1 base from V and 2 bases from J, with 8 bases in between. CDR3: CASSYFSSNYGYTF. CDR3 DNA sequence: TGTGCCAGCAGTTACTTCTCCAGCAACTATGGCTACACCTTC.

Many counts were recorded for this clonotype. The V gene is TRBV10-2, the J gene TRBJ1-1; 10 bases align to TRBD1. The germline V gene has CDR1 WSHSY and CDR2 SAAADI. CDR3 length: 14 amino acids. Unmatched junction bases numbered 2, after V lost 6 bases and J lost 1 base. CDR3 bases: TGCGCCAGCAGCCGGACAGGGGGGAACACTGAAGCTTTCTTT. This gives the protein CASSRTGGNTEAFF.

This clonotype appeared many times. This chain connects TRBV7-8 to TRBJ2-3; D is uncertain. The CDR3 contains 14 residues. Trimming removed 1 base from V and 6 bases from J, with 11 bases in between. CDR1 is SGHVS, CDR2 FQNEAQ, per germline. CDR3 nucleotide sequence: TGTGCCAGCAGCTTAGTCCAGCCGGCGGATACGCAGTATTTT. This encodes CASSLVQPADTQYF.

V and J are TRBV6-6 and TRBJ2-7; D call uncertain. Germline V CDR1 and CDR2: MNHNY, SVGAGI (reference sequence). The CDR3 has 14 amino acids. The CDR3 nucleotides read TGTGCCAGCAGTCACCCGGGTGTAGCCTACGAGCAGCGCGTC. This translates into CASSHPGVAYEQRV.

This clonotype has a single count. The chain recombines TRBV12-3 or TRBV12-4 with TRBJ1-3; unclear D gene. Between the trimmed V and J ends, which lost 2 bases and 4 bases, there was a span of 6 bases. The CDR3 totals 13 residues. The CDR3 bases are TGTGCCAGCAGTTTATTGAGGGGAAACACCATATATTTT. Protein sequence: CASSLLRGNTIYF.

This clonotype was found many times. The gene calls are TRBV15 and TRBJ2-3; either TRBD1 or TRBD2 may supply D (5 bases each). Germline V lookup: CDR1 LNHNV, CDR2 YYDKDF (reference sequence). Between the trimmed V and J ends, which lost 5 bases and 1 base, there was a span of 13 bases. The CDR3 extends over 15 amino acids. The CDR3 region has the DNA TGTGCCACCAGCGGGAAGAGGGACGGCACAGATACGCAGTATTTT. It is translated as CATSGKRDGTDTQYF.

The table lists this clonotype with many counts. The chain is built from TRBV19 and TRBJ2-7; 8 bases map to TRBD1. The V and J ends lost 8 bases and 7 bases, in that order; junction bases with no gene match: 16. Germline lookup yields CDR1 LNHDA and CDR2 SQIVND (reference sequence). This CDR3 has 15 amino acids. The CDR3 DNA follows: TGTGCCAGTTCATCAGGGACAGGCTACCTCGGGGAGCAGTACTTC. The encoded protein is CASSSGTGYLGEQYF.